The clone carrying this T cell receptor (beta chain) was observed once. Primed by a sample-barcoded 5' primer and a J-beta primer mix, a second PCR proceeded for about 7 to 11 cycles. A single record per CDR3 protein comes from TCRdb applying MiXCR to the 5' RACE reads. The table includes 750,000 to 1,000,000 distinct CDR3 sequences, 29% detected once. Germline V CDR1 and CDR2: SNHLY, FYNNEI. This CDR3 is 15 amino acids long. V dropped 8 bases and J dropped 1 base, with 15 bases sitting between them. The data derive from a study of blood T cells in healthy people across ages. These same records also appear under a second study, on T cells of mothers and their children.

This receptor was taken from a woman in her 40s in good health. The sequenced sample was blood. The rearrangement links TRBV2 to TRBJ1-3; D might be TRBD1 (5 bases). CDR3 sequence: CASRQGVQSGNTIYF. In DNA form, the CDR3 reads TGTGCCAGCCGCCAGGGCGTCCAGTCTGGAAACACCATATATTTT.